The clone carrying this TCR beta chain has ten or more counts. The antigen remains unidentified. These data are taken from a study of response to subunit inactivated influenza vaccine. V lost 4 bases and J 4 bases, leaving 13 bases between the germline ends. CDR1 and CDR2 (germline): SQVTM, ANQGSEA. The CDR3 contains 13 residues. From the RT-PCR reads, TCRdb called clonotypes with MiXCR, one entry per CDR3 protein. This table has over 400,000 distinct CDR3 sequences, approximately 12% appearing once. Findings and limits, study-wide: T cells newly recruited by each seasonal influenza vaccination are few, the authors suggested.

Specimen: PBMCs from blood, collected roughly 48 days after vaccination. The source of this sequence is a man over 45 who received an inactivated influenza vaccine. The chain links TRBV29-1 to TRBJ2-5, with D possibly being TRBD2 (5 bases). The DNA of the CDR3 is TGCAGCGTTGTATTTCGACTATTAGAGACCCAGTACTTC. Translating gives CSVVFRLLETQYF.